This note documents a single TCR beta chain sequence. The length of the CDR3 is 15 residues. Germline assignment: CDR1 MNHEY and CDR2 SVGAGI. The J segment lost 1 base and the V segment lost 4 bases, leaving 6 bases of the junction unmatched. The data derive from a study of blood T cell repertoires in COVID-19. Here immunoSEQ multiplex PCR was the method, and the copy in TCRdb shows in-frame clones only, minus some. This table has tens of thousands of clones, approximately 84% appearing once. The specimen was peripheral blood. The rearrangement joins TRBV6-5 to TRBJ2-7, with 8 bases identical to TRBD2. The receptor was derived from a woman aged 55 to 70 with acute or convalescent COVID-19. CDR3 in amino acids: CASSSESGGSYEQYF. The CDR3 DNA reads TGTGCCAGCAGTTCCGAGAGCGGGGGATCCTACGAGCAGTACTTC.